These T cell receptor beta chains were read from a single sample in a study of blood T cell repertoires in COVID-19. The table came from immunoSEQ multiplex PCR; TCRdb's copy has only in-frame clones and leaves some out. In the table there are about 200,000 clones, about 82% of which are singletons. Sequenced: peripheral blood. These receptors were collected from a man aged 55 to 70 with COVID-19, enrolled during active disease. CDR3s include the opening cysteine and the closing phenylalanine or tryptophan. The D gene is left open where the match is weak.

J,V,D,CDR3,DNA
TRBJ1-1,TRBV6-6,TRBD1,CASSSNRGTEAFF,TGTGCCAGCAGTTCTAACAGGGGCACTGAAGCTTTCTTT
TRBJ2-7,TRBV5-6,TRBD1,CASSSGTGMEQYF,TGTGCCAGCTCATCCGGGACAGGGATGGAGCAGTACTTC
TRBJ1-2,TRBV28,-,CASRTTGSNYGYTF,TGTGCCAGCAGGACCACAGGGAGTAACTATGGCTACACCTTC
TRBJ1-2,TRBV5-1,TRBD1,CASSSTGGFNYGYTF,TGCGCCAGCAGCTCGACAGGGGGTTTTAACTATGGCTACACCTTC
TRBJ1-1,TRBV28,TRBD1,CASSPRTGGYTEAFF,TGTGCCAGCAGTCCGAGGACAGGGGGCTATACTGAAGCTTTCTTT
TRBJ1-5,TRBV4-1,-,CASSPQGSRQPQHF,TGCGCCAGCAGTCCTCAGGGCTCTCGTCAGCCCCAGCATTTT
TRBJ2-2,TRBV27,-,CASSRYPSPPGRTSNTGELFF,TGTGCCAGCAGCCGCTACCCCTCCCCCCCAGGGCGCACTTCGAACACCGGGGAGCTGTTTTTT
TRBJ2-3,TRBV6-4,-,CASSDEGHPTDTQYF,TGTGCCAGCAGTGACGAGGGCCACCCCACAGATACGCAGTATTTT
TRBJ1-5,TRBV27,TRBD1,CASRPGTGGRQPQHF,TGTGCCAGCAGACCCGGGACAGGGGGCCGACAGCCCCAGCATTTT
TRBJ2-2,TRBV3-1/TRBV3-2,TRBD1,CASSHRGQAAGELFF,TGTGCCAGCAGCCACCGGGGACAGGCGGCCGGGGAGCTGTTTTTT
TRBJ2-1,TRBV18,TRBD1,CASSPDRGHNEQFF,TGTGCCAGCTCACCGGACAGGGGTCACAATGAGCAGTTCTTC
TRBJ2-1,TRBV5-4,TRBD2,CASSLTSGKDEQFF,TGTGCCAGCAGCTTGACTAGCGGGAAGGATGAGCAGTTCTTC
TRBJ2-1,TRBV15,TRBD2,CATSREGTSGRVQFF,TGTGCCACCAGCAGAGAAGGAACTAGCGGGAGAGTGCAGTTCTTC